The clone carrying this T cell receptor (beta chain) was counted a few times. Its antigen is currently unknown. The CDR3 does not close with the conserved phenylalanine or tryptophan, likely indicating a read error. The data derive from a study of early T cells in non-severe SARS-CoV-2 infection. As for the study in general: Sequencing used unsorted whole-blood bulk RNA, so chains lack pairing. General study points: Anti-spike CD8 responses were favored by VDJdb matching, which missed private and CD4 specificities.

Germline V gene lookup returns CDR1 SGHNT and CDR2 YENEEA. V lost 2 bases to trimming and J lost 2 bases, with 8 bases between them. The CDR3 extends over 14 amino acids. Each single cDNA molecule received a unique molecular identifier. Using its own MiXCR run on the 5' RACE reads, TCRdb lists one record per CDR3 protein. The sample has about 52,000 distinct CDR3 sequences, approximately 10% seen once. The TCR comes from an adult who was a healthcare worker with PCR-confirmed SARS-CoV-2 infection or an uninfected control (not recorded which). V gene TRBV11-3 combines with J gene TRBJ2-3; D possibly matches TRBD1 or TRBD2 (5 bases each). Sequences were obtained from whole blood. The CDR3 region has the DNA TGTGCCAGCAGCTTAAGAGGGGACACAGATACGCAGTATTCT. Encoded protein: CASSLRGDTDTQYS.